A selection of T cell receptor beta chains follows, all from one sample in a study of T cell repertoires in cytomegalovirus infection. MiXCR, applied by TCRdb to the reads, yields one record per CDR3 protein. There are 250,000 to 300,000 distinct CDR3 sequences in the sample; approximately 15% occur only once, and around 8.1% lies in the top ten. The sample was PBMCs. The origin of the receptors is a human donor in good health (CMV status not recorded). Some clones in this sample may be carry-over from other donors' samples. Each CDR3 is given with its conserved first and last residue. D genes are given only for firm matches. Clone size is not always given. Where it is, it says once, few, many or a class for expanded clones.

v_gene: TRBV2; abundance: few; d_gene: NA; j_gene: TRBJ1-5; CDR3aa: CASKKSHSNQPQHF; CDR3nt: TGTGCCAGCAAGAAGAGCCATAGCAATCAGCCCCAGCATTTT
v_gene: TRBV7-2; abundance: many; d_gene: NA; j_gene: TRBJ2-3; CDR3aa: CASAPRAPIPDTQYF; CDR3nt: TGTGCCAGCGCCCCGCGGGCCCCGATTCCAGATACGCAGTATTTT
v_gene: TRBV7-9; abundance: many; d_gene: NA; j_gene: TRBJ2-6; CDR3aa: CASSLGDSASGANVLTF; CDR3nt: TGTGCCAGCAGCTTGGGGGACTCCGCCTCTGGGGCCAACGTCCTGACTTTC
v_gene: TRBV28; abundance: NA; d_gene: NA; j_gene: TRBJ1-5; CDR3aa: CASSDVQFHQPQHF; CDR3nt: TGTGCCAGCAGTGACGTCCAGTTCCATCAGCCCCAGCATTTT
v_gene: TRBV29-1; abundance: NA; d_gene: NA; j_gene: TRBJ1-6; CDR3aa: CSLSGRGGGYNSPLHF; CDR3nt: TGCAGCCTAAGCGGTAGGGGGGGGGGGTATAATTCACCCCTCCACTTT
v_gene: TRBV20-1; abundance: few; d_gene: TRBD2; j_gene: TRBJ2-1; CDR3aa: CSARGAGGGNEQFF; CDR3nt: TGCAGTGCTAGAGGCGCGGGAGGGGGGAATGAGCAGTTCTTC
v_gene: TRBV7-9; abundance: many; d_gene: TRBD1; j_gene: TRBJ2-7; CDR3aa: CASSRSTGSSSYEQYF; CDR3nt: TGTGCCAGCAGCCGCTCGACAGGGTCGAGCTCCTACGAGCAGTACTTC
v_gene: TRBV12-3/TRBV12-4; abundance: many; d_gene: NA; j_gene: TRBJ1-1; CDR3aa: CASTTGGTEAFF; CDR3nt: TGTGCCAGCACGACTGGGGGGACTGAAGCTTTCTTT
v_gene: TRBV14; abundance: many; d_gene: TRBD2; j_gene: TRBJ2-7; CDR3aa: CASSQRTSGRRYEQYF; CDR3nt: TGTGCCAGCAGCCAAAGGACTAGCGGGAGAAGGTACGAGCAGTACTTC
v_gene: TRBV29-1; abundance: many; d_gene: TRBD1; j_gene: TRBJ2-7; CDR3aa: CSVRGPGSYEQYF; CDR3nt: TGCAGCGTTAGGGGGCCGGGCTCCTACGAGCAGTACTTC
v_gene: TRBV20-1; abundance: many; d_gene: TRBD2; j_gene: TRBJ2-1; CDR3aa: CSANGFSGRLYEQFF; CDR3nt: TGCAGTGCTAATGGATTTAGCGGGAGGTTGTATGAGCAGTTCTTC
v_gene: TRBV12-3/TRBV12-4; abundance: NA; d_gene: NA; j_gene: TRBJ2-7; CDR3aa: CASSSAGVGYEQYF; CDR3nt: TGTGCCAGCAGTTCGGCAGGGGTCGGGTACGAGCAGTACTTC
v_gene: TRBV19; abundance: many; d_gene: TRBD2; j_gene: TRBJ2-5; CDR3aa: CASNTGRPAGDETQYF; CDR3nt: TGTGCCAGCAATACAGGGCGGCCAGCGGGAGATGAGACCCAGTACTTC
v_gene: TRBV11-2; abundance: many; d_gene: NA; j_gene: TRBJ2-5; CDR3aa: CASSLYRSAETQYF; CDR3nt: TGTGCCAGCAGCTTATACCGGTCCGCAGAGACCCAGTACTTC
v_gene: TRBV6-4; abundance: NA; d_gene: NA; j_gene: TRBJ1-5; CDR3aa: CASSGIHQPQHF; CDR3nt: TGTGCCAGCAGTGGCATCCATCAGCCCCAGCATTTT
v_gene: TRBV15; abundance: NA; d_gene: NA; j_gene: TRBJ2-5; CDR3aa: CATSTAAEETQYF; CDR3nt: TGTGCCACCAGCACGGCGGCCGAAGAGACCCAGTACTTC
v_gene: TRBV11-2; abundance: many; d_gene: TRBD1; j_gene: TRBJ2-2; CDR3aa: CASSLGGGDTGELFF; CDR3nt: TGTGCCAGCAGCTTAGGAGGGGGCGACACCGGGGAGCTGTTTTTT
v_gene: TRBV29-1; abundance: NA; d_gene: TRBD1; j_gene: TRBJ2-5; CDR3aa: CSAQPRDRGSETQYF; CDR3nt: TGCAGCGCCCAACCCCGGGACAGGGGTAGTGAGACCCAGTACTTC
v_gene: TRBV7-3; abundance: many; d_gene: NA; j_gene: TRBJ2-1; CDR3aa: CASSLNPSRYNEQFF; CDR3nt: TGTGCCAGCAGCTTAAATCCTAGTCGGTACAATGAGCAGTTCTTC
v_gene: TRBV12-3/TRBV12-4; abundance: NA; d_gene: TRBD2; j_gene: TRBJ2-2; CDR3aa: CASTLGHGTSGRRNTGELFF; CDR3nt: TGTGCCAGCACCTTGGGACACGGGACTAGCGGGAGGCGGAACACCGGGGAGCTGTTTTTT
v_gene: TRBV12-3/TRBV12-4; abundance: few; d_gene: TRBD1; j_gene: TRBJ1-2; CDR3aa: CASRGTGRDGYTF; CDR3nt: TGTGCCAGCAGAGGGACAGGGAGGGATGGCTACACCTTC
v_gene: TRBV5-4; abundance: few; d_gene: NA; j_gene: TRBJ1-1; CDR3aa: CASSLVPGDFEAFF; CDR3nt: TGTGCCAGCAGCTTGGTCCCGGGCGATTTTGAAGCTTTCTTT
v_gene: TRBV10-3; abundance: few; d_gene: NA; j_gene: TRBJ2-7; CDR3aa: CAISDQTEGYEQYF; CDR3nt: TGTGCCATCAGTGATCAGACAGAGGGCTACGAGCAGTACTTC
v_gene: TRBV6-2/TRBV6-3; abundance: NA; d_gene: TRBD2; j_gene: TRBJ2-7; CDR3aa: CASIGLAGVSSYEQYF; CDR3nt: TGTGCCAGCATAGGACTAGCGGGAGTGAGCTCCTACGAGCAGTACTTC
v_gene: TRBV24-1; abundance: few; d_gene: NA; j_gene: TRBJ2-1; CDR3aa: CATSASGTQKFF; CDR3nt: TGTGCCACCAGTGCCTCCGGGACTCAAAAGTTCTTC
v_gene: TRBV7-2; abundance: NA; d_gene: NA; j_gene: TRBJ1-5; CDR3aa: CASSLFAQHTTNQPQHF; CDR3nt: TGTGCCAGCAGCTTATTCGCGCAACACACGACCAATCAGCCCCAGCATTTT
v_gene: TRBV7-3; abundance: many; d_gene: TRBD2; j_gene: TRBJ2-1; CDR3aa: CARSTSGSHNEQFF; CDR3nt: TGTGCCCGATCCACTAGCGGGAGTCACAATGAGCAGTTCTTC
v_gene: TRBV20-1; abundance: NA; d_gene: TRBD2; j_gene: TRBJ2-3; CDR3aa: CSASHERGITDTQYF; CDR3nt: TGCAGTGCTAGTCACGAGCGGGGTATCACAGATACGCAGTATTTT
v_gene: TRBV7-2; abundance: many; d_gene: TRBD1; j_gene: TRBJ2-7; CDR3aa: CASSVGTGHYEQYF; CDR3nt: TGTGCCAGCAGCGTAGGGACAGGACACTACGAGCAGTACTTC
v_gene: TRBV14; abundance: many; d_gene: NA; j_gene: TRBJ1-1; CDR3aa: CASGYSEGLGRTEAFF; CDR3nt: TGTGCCAGCGGATACAGCGAGGGACTTGGTAGGACTGAAGCTTTCTTT
v_gene: TRBV5-1; abundance: many; d_gene: NA; j_gene: TRBJ2-2; CDR3aa: CASSLAGNTGELFF; CDR3nt: TGTGCCAGCAGCTTAGCAGGGAACACCGGGGAGCTGTTTTTT
v_gene: TRBV15; abundance: NA; d_gene: NA; j_gene: TRBJ1-5; CDR3aa: CATSNRASNQPQHF; CDR3nt: TGTGCCACCAGCAACCGGGCCAGCAATCAGCCCCAGCATTTT
v_gene: TRBV2; abundance: many; d_gene: TRBD2; j_gene: TRBJ2-3; CDR3aa: CASRPPGLAGGASTDTQYF; CDR3nt: TGTGCCAGCAGACCTCCGGGACTAGCGGGAGGAGCTAGCACAGATACGCAGTATTTT
v_gene: TRBV3-1; abundance: NA; d_gene: NA; j_gene: TRBJ1-2; CDR3aa: CASSQPDGNYGYTF; CDR3nt: TGTGCCAGCAGCCAACCGGACGGCAACTATGGCTACACCTTC
v_gene: TRBV6-6; abundance: NA; d_gene: NA; j_gene: TRBJ2-7; CDR3aa: CASTASLSDPYEQYF; CDR3nt: TGTGCCAGCACCGCTTCCCTTAGCGACCCCTACGAGCAGTACTTC
v_gene: TRBV11-2; abundance: many; d_gene: TRBD2; j_gene: TRBJ2-5; CDR3aa: CASSPDSGVETQYF; CDR3nt: TGTGCCAGCAGCCCGGATAGCGGGGTAGAGACCCAGTACTTC
v_gene: TRBV18; abundance: few; d_gene: NA; j_gene: TRBJ2-7; CDR3aa: CASSPYRDGAYEQYF; CDR3nt: TGTGCCAGCTCACCATACAGGGACGGAGCCTACGAGCAGTACTTC
v_gene: TRBV11-2; abundance: NA; d_gene: NA; j_gene: TRBJ2-1; CDR3aa: CASSLETGWKPYNEQFF; CDR3nt: TGTGCCAGCAGCTTAGAAACAGGGTGGAAACCCTACAATGAGCAGTTCTTC
v_gene: TRBV14; abundance: NA; d_gene: NA; j_gene: TRBJ2-7; CDR3aa: CASSQINEQYF; CDR3nt: TGTGCCAGCAGCCAAATAAACGAGCAGTACTTC
v_gene: TRBV5-1; abundance: NA; d_gene: TRBD2; j_gene: TRBJ2-7; CDR3aa: CASSLEAGGTSGSSYEQYF; CDR3nt: TGCGCCAGCAGCTTGGAGGCAGGAGGGACTAGCGGGAGCTCCTACGAGCAGTACTTC
v_gene: TRBV29-1; abundance: NA; d_gene: NA; j_gene: TRBJ1-1; CDR3aa: CSVLDTNTEAFF; CDR3nt: TGCAGCGTGCTAGACACTAACACTGAAGCTTTCTTT
v_gene: TRBV6-2/TRBV6-3; abundance: NA; d_gene: TRBD2; j_gene: TRBJ2-1; CDR3aa: CASRLAGVEQFF; CDR3nt: TGTGCCAGCAGGCTAGCGGGAGTTGAGCAGTTCTTC
v_gene: TRBV6-2/TRBV6-3; abundance: few; d_gene: TRBD2; j_gene: TRBJ2-2; CDR3aa: CASSTQTSGTGTGELFF; CDR3nt: TGTGCCAGCAGTACTCAGACTAGCGGGACGGGCACCGGGGAGCTGTTTTTT
v_gene: TRBV6-6; abundance: many; d_gene: TRBD2; j_gene: TRBJ2-7; CDR3aa: CASSSAGTINSYEQYF; CDR3nt: TGTGCCAGCAGTTCGGCCGGGACTATAAACTCCTACGAGCAGTACTTC
v_gene: TRBV14; abundance: many; d_gene: NA; j_gene: TRBJ2-3; CDR3aa: CASSQGWSTDTQYF; CDR3nt: TGTGCCAGCAGCCAGGGATGGAGCACAGATACGCAGTATTTT
v_gene: TRBV5-6; abundance: NA; d_gene: TRBD1; j_gene: TRBJ1-1; CDR3aa: CASSLAGTEFSSTEAFF; CDR3nt: TGTGCCAGCAGCTTGGCCGGGACAGAATTCTCTAGCACTGAAGCTTTCTTT
v_gene: TRBV29-1; abundance: NA; d_gene: NA; j_gene: TRBJ1-4; CDR3aa: CSVGDLVNEKLFF; CDR3nt: TGCAGCGTTGGGGACCTCGTCAATGAAAAACTGTTTTTT
v_gene: TRBV12-5; abundance: NA; d_gene: NA; j_gene: TRBJ2-2; CDR3aa: CASGLRPTGPTGELFF; CDR3nt: TGTGCTAGTGGTTTGCGTCCAACAGGTCCAACCGGGGAGCTGTTTTTT
v_gene: TRBV7-2; abundance: many; d_gene: TRBD1; j_gene: TRBJ1-1; CDR3aa: CASSTQGLDTEAFF; CDR3nt: TGTGCCAGCAGCACACAGGGGTTGGACACTGAAGCTTTCTTT
v_gene: TRBV6-1; abundance: many; d_gene: NA; j_gene: TRBJ2-2; CDR3aa: CASRTVNTGELFF; CDR3nt: TGTGCCAGCAGGACAGTGAACACCGGGGAGCTGTTTTTT
v_gene: TRBV7-9; abundance: few; d_gene: NA; j_gene: TRBJ2-2; CDR3aa: CASSLEHAGELFF; CDR3nt: TGTGCCAGCAGCTTAGAGCATGCCGGGGAGCTGTTTTTT
v_gene: TRBV6-2/TRBV6-3; abundance: NA; d_gene: TRBD2; j_gene: TRBJ2-1; CDR3aa: CASSPTTRGDEQFF; CDR3nt: TGTGCCAGCAGTCCGACTACCCGGGGGGATGAGCAGTTCTTC
v_gene: TRBV7-9; abundance: many; d_gene: TRBD2; j_gene: TRBJ2-1; CDR3aa: CASSLVTSGRYEQFF; CDR3nt: TGTGCCAGCAGCTTAGTTACTAGCGGGAGATATGAGCAGTTCTTC
v_gene: TRBV28; abundance: many; d_gene: TRBD1; j_gene: TRBJ2-7; CDR3aa: CASSSGTGRPEQYF; CDR3nt: TGTGCCAGCAGTTCGGGGACAGGTAGGCCCGAGCAGTACTTC
v_gene: TRBV20-1; abundance: few; d_gene: NA; j_gene: TRBJ2-3; CDR3aa: CSARDDSRTDTQYF; CDR3nt: TGCAGTGCTAGAGATGACAGTAGGACAGATACGCAGTATTTT
v_gene: TRBV7-2; abundance: few; d_gene: NA; j_gene: TRBJ2-7; CDR3aa: CASNSGDRPSYEQYF; CDR3nt: TGTGCCAGCAACTCGGGGGACCGGCCCTCCTACGAGCAGTACTTC
v_gene: TRBV7-3; abundance: many; d_gene: NA; j_gene: TRBJ2-3; CDR3aa: CASSLGEKASTDTQYF; CDR3nt: TGTGCCAGCAGCTTAGGGGAGAAGGCTAGCACAGATACGCAGTATTTT
v_gene: TRBV6-4; abundance: many; d_gene: TRBD2; j_gene: TRBJ2-1; CDR3aa: CASSAASGSGNEQFF; CDR3nt: TGTGCCAGCAGTGCCGCTAGCGGGAGCGGGAATGAGCAGTTCTTC
v_gene: TRBV20-1; abundance: NA; d_gene: NA; j_gene: TRBJ2-7; CDR3aa: CSARALGGHPSSYEQYF; CDR3nt: TGCAGTGCTAGAGCCCTGGGGGGCCACCCCAGCTCCTACGAGCAGTACTTC
v_gene: TRBV6-5; abundance: few; d_gene: TRBD1; j_gene: TRBJ2-1; CDR3aa: CASSYSYLPGRDSLPYNEQFF; CDR3nt: TGTGCCAGCAGTTACTCGTATTTGCCCGGACGGGACAGTTTACCCTACAATGAGCAGTTCTTC